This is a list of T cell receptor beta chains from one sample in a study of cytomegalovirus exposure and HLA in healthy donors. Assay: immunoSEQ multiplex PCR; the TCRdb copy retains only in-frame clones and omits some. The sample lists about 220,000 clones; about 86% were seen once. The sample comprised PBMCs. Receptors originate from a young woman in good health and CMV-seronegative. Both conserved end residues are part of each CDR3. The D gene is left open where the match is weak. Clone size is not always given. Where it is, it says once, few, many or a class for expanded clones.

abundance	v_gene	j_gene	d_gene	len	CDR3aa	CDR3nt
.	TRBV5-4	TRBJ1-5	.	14	CASRDQASNQPQHF	TGTGCCAGCAGGGATCAGGCAAGCAATCAGCCCCAGCATTTT
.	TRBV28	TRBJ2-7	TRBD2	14	CASSLIGSRSGSDF	TGTGCCAGCAGTTTGATTGGAAGTCGGAGCGGGAGCGACTTC
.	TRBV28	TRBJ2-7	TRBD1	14	CASSNQQGAVEQYF	TGTGCCAGCAGCAATCAACAGGGGGCTGTCGAGCAGTACTTC
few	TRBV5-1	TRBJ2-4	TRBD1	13	CASSPNRGDIQYF	TGCGCCAGCAGCCCAAACAGGGGTGACATTCAGTACTTC
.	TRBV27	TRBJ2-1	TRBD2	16	CASSLTSGGYYNEQFF	TGTGCCAGCAGTTTGACTAGCGGTGGGTACTACAATGAGCAGTTCTTC
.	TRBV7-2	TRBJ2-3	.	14	CASSSTVSTDTQYF	TGTGCCAGCAGCTCGACAGTAAGCACAGATACGCAGTATTTT
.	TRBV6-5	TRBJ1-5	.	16	CASSYSSAFPGQPQHF	TGTGCCAGCAGTTACTCGTCCGCATTTCCAGGTCAGCCCCAGCATTTT
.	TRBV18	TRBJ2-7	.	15	CASSPVGPPGDEQYF	TGTGCCAGCTCACCAGTAGGACCACCGGGAGACGAGCAGTACTTC
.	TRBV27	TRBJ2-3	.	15	CASSREGQFTDTQYF	TGTGCCAGCAGCAGGGAAGGGCAATTCACAGATACGCAGTATTTT
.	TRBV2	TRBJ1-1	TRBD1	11	CASRRTGKTFF	TGTGCCAGCAGACGGACAGGGAAAACTTTCTTT
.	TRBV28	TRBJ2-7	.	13	CASSLGLSYEQYF	TGTGCCAGCAGTTTGGGACTCTCCTACGAGCAGTACTTC
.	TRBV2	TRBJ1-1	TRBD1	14	CASSEGTVNTEAFF	TGTGCCAGCAGTGAGGGGACAGTGAACACTGAAGCTTTCTTT
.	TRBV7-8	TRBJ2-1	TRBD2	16	CASSPRRAGAYNEQFF	TGTGCCAGCAGCCCGCGTCGGGCGGGAGCCTACAATGAGCAGTTCTTC
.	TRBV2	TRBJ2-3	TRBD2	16	CASSPMSGRSTDTQYF	TGTGCCAGCAGCCCAATGAGCGGGAGGTCCACAGATACGCAGTATTTT
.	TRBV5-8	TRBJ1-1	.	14	CASGSRRGKTEAFF	TGTGCCAGCGGGAGTAGGAGGGGAAAGACTGAAGCTTTCTTT
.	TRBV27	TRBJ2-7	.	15	CASSLRGSNSYEQYF	TGTGCCAGCAGTTTAAGGGGCAGTAACTCCTACGAGCAGTACTTC
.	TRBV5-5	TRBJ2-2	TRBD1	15	CASSRGDRDTGELFF	TGTGCCAGCAGCCGCGGGGACAGGGACACCGGGGAGCTGTTTTTT
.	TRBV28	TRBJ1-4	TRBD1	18	CASSPKPPDRGQVEKLFF	TGTGCCAGCAGTCCAAAGCCACCAGACAGGGGGCAGGTTGAAAAACTGTTTTTT
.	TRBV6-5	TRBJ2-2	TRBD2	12	CASGTSAGELFF	TGTGCCAGCGGAACTAGCGCCGGGGAGCTGTTTTTT
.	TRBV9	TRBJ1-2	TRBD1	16	CASSEGGTGQAYGYTF	TGTGCCAGCAGCGAGGGAGGAACGGGACAGGCCTATGGCTACACCTTC
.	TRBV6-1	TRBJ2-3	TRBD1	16	CASSVGTGGPTDTQYF	TGTGCCAGCAGTGTTGGGACAGGGGGACCCACAGATACGCAGTATTTT
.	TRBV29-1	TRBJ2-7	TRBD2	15	CSVVGLAGGIYEQYF	TGCAGCGTTGTTGGGCTAGCGGGAGGAATCTACGAGCAGTACTTC
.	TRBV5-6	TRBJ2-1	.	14	CASSPMGANYEQFF	TGTGCCAGCAGCCCCATGGGGGCCAATTATGAGCAGTTCTTC
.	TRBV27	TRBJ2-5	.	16	CASSLSQDPSVETQYF	TGTGCCAGCAGTTTATCACAGGACCCTTCGGTAGAGACCCAGTACTTC
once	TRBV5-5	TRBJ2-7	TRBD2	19	CASSLVPGLAEWHSYEQYF	TGTGCCAGCAGCTTAGTTCCGGGACTAGCGGAGTGGCACTCCTACGAGCAGTACTTC
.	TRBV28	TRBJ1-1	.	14	CASRQGGVNTEAFF	TGTGCCAGCCGACAAGGGGGGGTGAACACTGAAGCTTTCTTT
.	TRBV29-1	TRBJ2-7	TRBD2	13	CSARSGKSGEQYF	TGCAGCGCCCGTAGCGGGAAGTCAGGCGAGCAGTACTTC
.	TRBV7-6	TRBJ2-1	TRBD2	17	CASSSAGGGSLADEQFF	TGTGCCAGCAGCTCAGCGGGGGGAGGGAGCCTAGCCGATGAGCAGTTCTTC
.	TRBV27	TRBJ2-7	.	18	CASSLYPPLRQTSYEQYF	TGTGCCAGCAGTTTATACCCCCCTCTTCGACAGACCTCCTACGAGCAGTACTTC
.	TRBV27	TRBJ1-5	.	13	CASSPRENQPQHF	TGTGCCAGCTCACCACGAGAGAATCAGCCCCAGCATTTT
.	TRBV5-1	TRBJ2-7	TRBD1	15	CASSRTGGEAYEQYF	TGCGCCAGCAGCCGGACAGGGGGAGAGGCCTACGAGCAGTACTTC
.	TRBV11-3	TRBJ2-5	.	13	CASSLADQETQYF	TGTGCCAGCAGCTTAGCAGATCAAGAGACCCAGTACTTC
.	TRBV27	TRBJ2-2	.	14	CASSPSRLTGELFF	TGTGCCAGCAGTCCTTCCAGGTTAACCGGGGAGCTGTTTTTT
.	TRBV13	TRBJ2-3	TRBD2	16	CASSLTGTSGTDTQYF	TGTGCCAGCAGCCTAACCGGGACTAGCGGCACAGATACGCAGTATTTT
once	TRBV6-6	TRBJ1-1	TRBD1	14	CASSYQTGGPEAFF	TGTGCCAGCAGTTACCAAACAGGGGGACCTGAAGCTTTCTTT
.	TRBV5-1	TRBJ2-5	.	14	CASSLWTGQETQYF	TGCGCCAGCAGCTTGTGGACTGGCCAAGAGACCCAGTACTTC
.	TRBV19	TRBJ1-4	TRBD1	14	CASSIGRTGGRMFF	TGTGCCAGTAGTATAGGCCGGACAGGGGGAAGGATGTTTTTT
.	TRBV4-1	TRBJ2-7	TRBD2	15	CASSQELAGSYEQYF	TGCGCCAGCAGCCAAGAACTAGCGGGGAGCTACGAGCAGTACTTC
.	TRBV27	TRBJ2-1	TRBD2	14	CASSPWTRNNEQFF	TGTGCCAGCAGTCCATGGACTAGGAACAATGAGCAGTTCTTC
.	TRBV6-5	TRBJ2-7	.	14	CASSDSGGSYEQYF	TGTGCCAGCAGCGACTCAGGGGGGTCCTACGAGCAGTACTTC
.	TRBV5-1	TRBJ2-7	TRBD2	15	CASSVLAGVEYEQYF	TGCGCCAGCAGCGTGCTAGCGGGAGTCGAGTACGAGCAGTACTTC
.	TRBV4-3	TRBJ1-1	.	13	CASSQHQGEKAFF	TGCGCCAGCAGCCAACATCAAGGGGAAAAAGCTTTCTTT
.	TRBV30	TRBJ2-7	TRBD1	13	CAWNRDRGYEQYF	TGTGCCTGGAACCGGGACAGGGGATACGAGCAGTACTTC
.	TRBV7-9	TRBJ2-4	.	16	CASSPGGTLAKNIQYF	TGTGCCAGCAGCCCCGGGGGGACATTAGCCAAAAACATTCAGTACTTC
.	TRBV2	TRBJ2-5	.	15	CASKSAVRRSSTQYF	TGTGCCAGCAAGTCTGCGGTTCGGCGGTCGAGTACCCAGTACTTC
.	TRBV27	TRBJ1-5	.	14	CASSLSPAGQPQHF	TGTGCCAGCAGTTTATCGCCGGCGGGGCAGCCCCAGCATTTT
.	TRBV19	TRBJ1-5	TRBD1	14	CASNRAGGFQPQHF	TGTGCCAGTAATCGGGCAGGGGGTTTTCAGCCCCAGCATTTT
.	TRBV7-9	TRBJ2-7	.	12	CASSYSSVEQYF	TGTGCCAGCAGCTATAGTAGTGTCGAGCAGTACTTC